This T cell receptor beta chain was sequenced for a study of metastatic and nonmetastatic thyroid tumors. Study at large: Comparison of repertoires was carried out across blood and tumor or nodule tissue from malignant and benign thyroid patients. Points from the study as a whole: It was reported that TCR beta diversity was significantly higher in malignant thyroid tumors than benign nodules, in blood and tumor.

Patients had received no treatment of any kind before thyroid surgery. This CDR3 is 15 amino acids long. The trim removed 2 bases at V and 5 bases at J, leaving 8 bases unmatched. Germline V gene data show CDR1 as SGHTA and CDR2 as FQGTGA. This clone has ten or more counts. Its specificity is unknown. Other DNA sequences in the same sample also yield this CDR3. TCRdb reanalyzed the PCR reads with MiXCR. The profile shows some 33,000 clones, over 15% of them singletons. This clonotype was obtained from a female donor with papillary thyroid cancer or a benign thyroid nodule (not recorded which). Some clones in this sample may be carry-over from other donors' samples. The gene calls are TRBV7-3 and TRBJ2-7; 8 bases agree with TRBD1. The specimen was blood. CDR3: CASSLGPGGGNEQYF. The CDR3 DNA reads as TGTGCCAGCAGCTTAGGGCCAGGGGGCGGCAACGAGCAGTACTTC.